These T cell receptor beta chains were read from a single sample in a study of beta chain features in type 1 diabetes. Generated by immunoSEQ multiplex PCR, the TCRdb table keeps only in-frame clones and is missing some. The table includes 600,000 or so clones, about 14% detected once. Sequencing was carried out using naive CD4+ T cells from blood. These receptors were obtained from a man in his late teens or twenties with type 1 diabetes. Both conserved end residues are part of each CDR3. D genes are given only for firm matches. Clone size appears in some rows only: once, few, many, or a class for an expanded clone.

J: TRBJ2-3; V: TRBV4-2; length: 14; size: -; D: -; DNA: TGTGCCAGCAGCCAAGAAGCCCCAACAGATACGCAGTATTTT; CDR3: CASSQEAPTDTQYF
J: TRBJ2-7; V: TRBV4-1; length: 10; size: -; D: -; DNA: TGCGCCAGCAGCCCCGGCAACCTTTACTTC; CDR3: CASSPGNLYF
J: TRBJ1-5; V: TRBV2; length: 15; size: few; D: TRBD1; DNA: TGTGCCAGCAGGGGCCGGGACAGGTCGGGTCAGCCCCAGCATTTT; CDR3: CASRGRDRSGQPQHF
J: TRBJ1-2; V: TRBV5-6; length: 14; size: -; D: TRBD1; DNA: TGTGCCAGCAGCTGGGACAGTGGGTACTATGGCTACACCTTC; CDR3: CASSWDSGYYGYTF
J: TRBJ2-6; V: TRBV27; length: 15; size: few; D: -; DNA: TGTGCCAGCAGTTTACACCCCCTCAGGGCCAACGTCCTGACTTTC; CDR3: CASSLHPLRANVLTF
J: TRBJ2-7; V: TRBV27; length: 16; size: -; D: -; DNA: TGTGCCAGCAGTTCCCGTAGAGGCGACAGCTCCTACGAGCAGTACTTC; CDR3: CASSSRRGDSSYEQYF
J: TRBJ1-2; V: TRBV28; length: 13; size: few; D: -; DNA: TGTGCCAGCAGGCGGTTATGGGCAGGGGGCTACACCTTC; CDR3: CASRRLWAGGYTF
J: TRBJ2-7; V: TRBV7-2; length: 15; size: -; D: TRBD1; DNA: TGTGCCAGCAGCTGGGACAGGGATAGCTCCTACGAGCAGTACTTC; CDR3: CASSWDRDSSYEQYF
J: TRBJ1-1; V: TRBV30; length: 11; size: few; D: -; DNA: TGTGCCTGGAGTGTAGGGACTGAAGCTTTCTTT; CDR3: CAWSVGTEAFF
J: TRBJ2-7; V: TRBV7-3; length: 14; size: few; D: TRBD1; DNA: TGTGCCAGCAGCTCCGGGACAGTGGGAGCCGAGCAGTACTTC; CDR3: CASSSGTVGAEQYF
J: TRBJ1-1; V: TRBV27; length: 14; size: -; D: TRBD1; DNA: TGTGCCAGCGGACAGGGGTTAGGCGACACTGAAGCTTTCTTT; CDR3: CASGQGLGDTEAFF
J: TRBJ2-3; V: TRBV7-9; length: 12; size: -; D: -; DNA: TGTGCCAGCAGCGTAAAGGGAGATACGCAGTATTTT; CDR3: CASSVKGDTQYF
J: TRBJ1-5; V: TRBV4-1; length: 13; size: -; D: -; DNA: TGCGCCAGCAGCCGCGTTGGAGATCAGCCCCAGCATTTT; CDR3: CASSRVGDQPQHF
J: TRBJ2-7; V: TRBV11-2; length: 12; size: few; D: TRBD1; DNA: TGTGCCAGCAGCGAGGGACAGTGGGCCCAGTACTTC; CDR3: CASSEGQWAQYF
J: TRBJ2-3; V: TRBV30; length: 13; size: -; D: -; DNA: TGTGCCTGGAGGGACTCAGGGAGTTGGACGCAGTATTTT; CDR3: CAWRDSGSWTQYF
J: TRBJ2-3; V: TRBV10-3; length: 13; size: few; D: -; DNA: TGTGCCATCGGGAAAGCGGACACAGATACGCAGTATTTT; CDR3: CAIGKADTDTQYF
J: TRBJ1-1; V: TRBV7-3; length: 14; size: -; D: TRBD1; DNA: TGTGCCAGCAGCACGCAGGGGGCGAACACTGAAGCTTTCTTT; CDR3: CASSTQGANTEAFF
J: TRBJ1-1; V: TRBV29-1; length: 13; size: few; D: -; DNA: TGCAGCGTTGAAGGTAGGGTAGGAACTGAAGCTTTCTTT; CDR3: CSVEGRVGTEAFF
J: TRBJ2-7; V: TRBV19; length: 14; size: few; D: -; DNA: TGTGCCAGTAGTATCGGGAGGGGGCAGGGCGAGCAGTACTTC; CDR3: CASSIGRGQGEQYF
J: TRBJ1-1; V: TRBV7-2; length: 15; size: -; D: TRBD1; DNA: TGTGCCAGCAGCTTAGCGGGACAGGGAGTCACTGAAGCTTTCTTT; CDR3: CASSLAGQGVTEAFF
J: TRBJ2-5; V: TRBV7-2; length: 14; size: few; D: -; DNA: TGTGCCAGCAGCCCGAACAGGGTTCGGGAGACCCAGTACTTC; CDR3: CASSPNRVRETQYF
J: TRBJ2-7; V: TRBV9; length: 13; size: -; D: -; DNA: TGTGCCAGCAGCACTTTACTTGGTTACGAGCAGTACTTC; CDR3: CASSTLLGYEQYF
J: TRBJ1-1; V: TRBV23-1; length: 13; size: -; D: -; DNA: TGCGCCAGCAGCCCGACACGCAAGACTGAAGCTTTCTTT; CDR3: CASSPTRKTEAFF
J: TRBJ2-3; V: TRBV7-2; length: 17; size: -; D: -; DNA: TGTGCCAGCAGTCCGGGTGTCAGCTATTGGGACACAGATACGCAGTATTTT; CDR3: CASSPGVSYWDTDTQYF
J: TRBJ2-7; V: TRBV5-7; length: 15; size: few; D: TRBD1; DNA: TGTGCCAGCAGCTCCGACAGGGAACTTTTGTACGAGCAGTACTTC; CDR3: CASSSDRELLYEQYF
J: TRBJ2-3; V: TRBV10-1; length: 14; size: -; D: -; DNA: TGCGCCAGCAGTGTGGTGGCAGGGGCAGATACGCAGTATTTT; CDR3: CASSVVAGADTQYF
J: TRBJ2-2; V: TRBV21-1; length: 15; size: -; D: -; DNA: TGTGCCAACCTTCCCGACAGGACGAACACCGGGGAGCTGTTTTTT; CDR3: CANLPDRTNTGELFF
J: TRBJ1-3; V: TRBV15; length: 16; size: few; D: -; DNA: TGTGCCACCAGCAGAGGGTCGGGTGAATCGGGAAACACCATATATTTT; CDR3: CATSRGSGESGNTIYF
J: TRBJ1-5; V: TRBV12-2; length: 16; size: few; D: -; DNA: TGTGCAAGTCGCTTAGCCTTGAGGACGAGCAATCAGCCCCAGCATTTT; CDR3: CASRLALRTSNQPQHF
J: TRBJ1-1; V: TRBV20-1; length: 11; size: -; D: TRBD1; DNA: TGCAGTGCCACAGGGGCCACTGAAGCTTTCTTT; CDR3: CSATGATEAFF
J: TRBJ2-5; V: TRBV21-1; length: 12; size: few; D: -; DNA: TGTGCCAGCAGCAAAGCGAAACGGCCCGAGTACTTC; CDR3: CASSKAKRPEYF
J: TRBJ2-7; V: TRBV2; length: 12; size: few; D: -; DNA: TGTGCCAGCATCTTGGAGGCCTACGAGCAGTACTTC; CDR3: CASILEAYEQYF
J: TRBJ2-5; V: TRBV5-1; length: 13; size: few; D: -; DNA: TGCGCCAGCAGCCGAACTTTCAAAGAGACCCAGTACTTC; CDR3: CASSRTFKETQYF
J: TRBJ1-2; V: TRBV25-1; length: 16; size: -; D: -; DNA: TGTGCCAGCAGTGAACCCCTAGGGGTGAGAGTGAGTGGCTACACCTTC; CDR3: CASSEPLGVRVSGYTF
J: TRBJ2-3; V: TRBV27; length: 15; size: -; D: -; DNA: TGTGCCAGCAGTTCGAGGGAACTTAGCACAGATACGCAGTATTTT; CDR3: CASSSRELSTDTQYF
J: TRBJ2-3; V: TRBV29-1; length: 11; size: few; D: -; DNA: TGCAGCGCCGGGGGCACAGATACGCAGTATTTT; CDR3: CSAGGTDTQYF
J: TRBJ1-2; V: TRBV5-8; length: 14; size: -; D: -; DNA: TGTGCCAGCAGCTTTAAGGACCCCCGCGGTGGCTACACCTTC; CDR3: CASSFKDPRGGYTF
J: TRBJ1-2; V: TRBV6-1; length: 16; size: few; D: -; DNA: TGTGCCAGCAGTGAAGCGAACGAAATAGCGAACTATGGCTACACCTTC; CDR3: CASSEANEIANYGYTF
J: TRBJ2-4; V: TRBV4-1; length: 13; size: -; D: -; DNA: TGCGCCAGCAGCCCCATGGCGCGGGACATTCAGTACTTC; CDR3: CASSPMARDIQYF
J: TRBJ1-1; V: TRBV2; length: 13; size: -; D: -; DNA: TGTGCCAGCCCCCGACAAGGGGCAGGTCGGGCTTTCTTT; CDR3: CASPRQGAGRAFF
J: TRBJ2-3; V: TRBV5-4; length: 13; size: few; D: -; DNA: TGTGCCAGCAGCTTGGGAATCACAGATACGCAGTATTTT; CDR3: CASSLGITDTQYF
J: TRBJ2-3; V: TRBV30; length: 14; size: few; D: -; DNA: TGTGCCTGGAGTTATGGGTTTGGTACAGATACGCAGTATTTT; CDR3: CAWSYGFGTDTQYF
J: TRBJ2-7; V: TRBV29-1; length: 12; size: few; D: TRBD1; DNA: TGCAGCGTTCGACAGGGGGGTGACGAGCAGTACTTC; CDR3: CSVRQGGDEQYF
J: TRBJ2-3; V: TRBV6-5; length: 14; size: -; D: TRBD1; DNA: TGTGCCAGCAGCCTCGGACAGGGGGCGCATCCGCAGTATTTT; CDR3: CASSLGQGAHPQYF
J: TRBJ2-5; V: TRBV4-2; length: 21; size: -; D: TRBD2; DNA: TGTGCCAGCAGCCAAGTCCGATTCAAGGTCGCCCTAGCGGGGGTCCAAGAGACCCAGTACTTC; CDR3: CASSQVRFKVALAGVQETQYF